These 29 T cell receptor beta chains came from one sample sequenced in a study of STAT3 mutations in large granular lymphocyte leukemia. Study-wide results and limits: In T-cell large granular lymphocyte leukemia, about half of patients showed multiple immunodominant subclonotypes.

The assay was immunoSEQ multiplex PCR, and TCRdb's table has in-frame clones only and misses some. The table has around 13,000 clones, over 70% seen once; the top ten hold roughly half. No antigen has been identified for these receptors. Source material: peripheral blood mononuclear cells. The source of these receptors is a man in his sixties with T-cell large granular lymphocyte leukemia. Some clones in this sample may be carry-over from other donors' samples.

The table lists this clone with a few counts. The chain uses TRBV19 and TRBJ1-2; TRBD1 might be the D (5 bases). The CDR3 length is 13 residues. CDR1 and CDR2 (germline): LNHDA, SQIVND (reference sequence). The V end lost 7 bases, the J end lost 4 bases, and 13 bases lay between the germline ends. CDR3 in amino acids: CASTRGGGYGYTF. The CDR3 DNA sequence: TGTGCCAGTACTAGGGGTGGAGGCTATGGCTACACCTTC.

The chain employs TRBV10-3 and TRBJ2-7; weak D call: TRBD2 (6 bases). V was shortened by 6 bases and J by 2 bases, with 11 bases between the two germline ends. CDR1 ENHRY and CDR2 SYGVKD come from the germline V gene. CDR3 length: 13 residues. This chain's CDR3 is CAIRGDSPYEQYF. In DNA form, the CDR3 reads TGTGCCATCAGGGGGGACTCTCCCTACGAGCAGTACTTC.

The rearrangement links TRBV5-1 to TRBJ2-7; 9 bases fit TRBD1. The germline V gene encodes CDR1 SGHRS and CDR2 YFSETQ. The junction had 3 bases not matched to a gene; V was cut back by 0 bases and J by 5 bases. This CDR3 comprises 14 residues. The CDR3 bases are TGCGCCAGCAGCTTGGCCAGACAGGGGGACGAGCAGTACTTC. Protein sequence: CASSLARQGDEQYF.

This clone was detected only a few times. The CDR3 here is CASSLVAGGPYNEQFF. CDR3 coding DNA: TGTGCCAGCAGCTTAGTAGCGGGAGGGCCCTACAATGAGCAGTTCTTC. The chain has TRBV7-2 and TRBJ2-1; 11 nucleotides agree with TRBD2. The CDR3 is 16 amino acids. J gave up 2 bases and V 1 base, and 1 base lay outside the gene matches. Germline values: CDR1 SGHTA, CDR2 FQGNSA.

The DNA for the CDR3 is TGTGCCAGCAGTTTGAGGGCAACTTCCAACGAGCAGTACTTC. Translation gives CASSLRATSNEQYF. The chain is built from TRBV28 and TRBJ2-7; perhaps TRBD2 as D (5 bases). The CDR3 totals 14 residues. The germline gives CDR1 MDHEN, CDR2 SYDVKM. Trimming removed 3 bases from V and 5 bases from J, with 14 bases in between.

The V call is TRBV11-2, the J call TRBJ2-5; 8 bases map to TRBD2. The trim removed 4 bases at V and 1 base at J, leaving 5 bases unmatched. Germline CDR1 and CDR2: SGHAT and FQNNGV. CDR3 length: 15 amino acids. The CDR3 coding sequence is TGTGCCAGCAGCTCAACTAGCGGTCCCCAAGAGACCCAGTACTTC. It translates to CASSSTSGPQETQYF.

The V and J genes are TRBV4-1 and TRBJ2-1; D may be TRBD1 or TRBD2 (5 bases each). Germline V CDR1 and CDR2: MGHRA, YSYEKL. V lost 3 bases and J lost 8, with 5 bases in between. This CDR3 contains 11 residues. The CDR3 DNA is TGCGCCAGCAGCCAGGGGGATGAGCAGTTCTTC. It yields the protein CASSQGDEQFF.

V gene TRBV7-9 combines with J gene TRBJ2-5; TRBD2 aligns across 11 bases. Trimming cost V 6 bases and J 6 bases; bases outside gene matches: 3. Germline V lookup: CDR1 SEHNR, CDR2 FQNEAQ (reference sequence). This CDR3 contains 13 residues. The chain's CDR3 is CASRLAGDKTQYF. The CDR3 DNA reads as TGTGCCAGCAGACTAGCGGGAGACAAGACCCAGTACTTC.

The V call is TRBV7-2, the J call TRBJ2-7; 11 bases align to TRBD2. The CDR3 consists of 15 residues. Germline-derived CDR1 and CDR2 are SGHTA and FQGNSA. The V segment lost 0 bases and the J segment 6 bases; nucleotides outside the gene matches: 4. CDR3 bases: TGTGCCAGCAGCTTAGCGCTACTAGCGGGAGTCGAGCAGTACTTC. Encoded protein: CASSLALLAGVEQYF.

Concerning this clone: The sample carries other DNA sequences with the same CDR3. The chain is built from TRBV6-1 and TRBJ2-1; a weak D match, TRBD2 (6 bases). CDR1 is MNHNS, CDR2 SASEGT, per germline. This CDR3 contains 12 residues. The V end was cut by 6 bases, the J end by 6 bases, with 9 bases between. CDR3 nucleotide sequence: TGTGCCAGCAGGGTTAGCGGCAATGAGCAGTTCTTC. This sequence encodes CASRVSGNEQFF.

This clone was recorded only once. The chain couples TRBV6-1 to TRBJ1-2, with unresolved D. CDR1 is MNHNS and CDR2 is SASEGT in the germline V gene. The CDR3 spans 14 residues. V lost 0 bases to trimming and J lost 4 bases, with 9 bases between them. CDR3: CASSEAGGPYGYTF. The DNA of the CDR3 is TGTGCCAGCAGTGAAGCAGGAGGGCCCTATGGCTACACCTTC.

The rearrangement joins TRBV15 to TRBJ1-2; tentative D call: TRBD1 (6 bases). CDR3 size: 14 residues. V was shortened by 8 bases and J by 4 bases, with 17 bases between the two germline ends. From germline, CDR1 is LNHNV and CDR2 YYDKDF (reference sequence). CDR3 DNA sequence: TGTGCCACCGGAGGGGGAGGGGCTGCCTATGGCTACACCTTC. Protein sequence: CATGGGGAAYGYTF.

The rearrangement uses TRBV5-6 and TRBJ1-3; TRBD1 might be the D (5 bases). The CDR3 totals 15 residues. The ends were cut back, 4 bases at V and 0 bases at J, with 11 bases in the middle. Looked up from germline, CDR1 is SGHDT and CDR2 is YYEEEE. In nucleotides, the CDR3 is TGTGCCAGCAGCATGGGACTCCTCTCTGGAAACACCATATATTTT. Its translation: CASSMGLLSGNTIYF.

V gene TRBV7-9 combines with J gene TRBJ1-5; a possible D gene is TRBD1 (6 bases). CDR1 and CDR2 (germline): SEHNR, FQNEAQ (reference sequence). There are 14 residues in the CDR3. V lost 6 bases to trimming and J lost 5 bases, with 14 bases between them. In DNA, the CDR3 is TGTGCCAGCAGTCGCGGACAGAGTTATCAGCCCCAGCATTTT. This sequence encodes CASSRGQSYQPQHF.

This rearrangement joins TRBV14 to TRBJ2-5, with 12 positions matching TRBD2. V shed 3 bases and J 5 bases; nucleotides not matched to a gene: 13. The germline gives CDR1 SGHDN, CDR2 FVKESK. This CDR3 is 18 amino acids long. The chain's CDR3 is CASSHSGTSGSRGETQYF. CDR3 bases: TGTGCCAGCAGCCACAGCGGGACTAGCGGGTCTCGTGGGGAGACCCAGTACTTC.

The J gene is TRBJ2-7, the V gene TRBV6-6; D not resolved. V lost 5 bases, J lost 2 bases, and 10 bases lay in between. CDR1 is MNHNY and CDR2 is SVGAGI in the germline V gene (reference sequence). The CDR3 is 13 amino acids. CDR3 in amino acids: CASSTTRTYEQYF. CDR3 nucleotide sequence: TGTGCCAGCAGTACGACCCGTACCTACGAGCAGTACTTC.

V is TRBV2 and J is TRBJ2-1, with D unclear. The V gene lost 8 bases and the J gene lost 4 bases, with 12 bases spanning the gap. The CDR3 sequence is 13 residues long. Per the germline V gene, CDR1 is SNHLY and CDR2 is FYNNEI. The CDR3 DNA follows: TGTGCCAGCTCAGAAGCCATTTACAATGAGCAGTTCTTC. This sequence encodes CASSEAIYNEQFF.

V gene TRBV7-2 combines with J gene TRBJ2-7; the D gene is possibly TRBD2 (5 bases). The CDR3 loop spans 15 amino acids. The ends were cut back, 4 bases at V and 3 bases at J, with 16 bases in the middle. The germline V gene has CDR1 SGHTA and CDR2 FQGNSA. The CDR3 here is CASSSPAGIGYEQYF. CDR3 in DNA: TGTGCCAGCAGCTCCCCGGCCGGGATTGGCTACGAGCAGTACTTC.

The chain combines TRBV9 with TRBJ1-3; no firm D call. V was trimmed by 1 base and J by 3 bases, leaving 11 bases between them. This CDR3 is built from 15 residues. Germline values: CDR1 SGDLS, CDR2 YYNGEE. The chain's CDR3 is CASSVLRESGNTIYF. The CDR3 bases are TGTGCCAGCAGCGTACTCCGGGAAAGTGGAAACACCATATATTTT.

The chain is built from TRBV21-1 and TRBJ1-2. TRBV21-1 is a known pseudogene. The CDR3 covers 11 residues. The CDR3 DNA reads TGTGCCAGCAAACGTATTTATGGCTACACCTTC. It translates to CASKRIYGYTF.

The J gene is TRBJ1-2, the V gene TRBV9, with D maybe TRBD1 (6 bases). Germline V gives CDR1 SGDLS, CDR2 YYNGEE. V was trimmed by 4 bases and J by 7 bases, leaving 14 bases between them. This CDR3 has 13 amino acids. CDR3 protein: CASSKDSRSGYTF. For the CDR3, the DNA is TGTGCCAGCAGCAAGGACAGTAGAAGTGGCTACACCTTC.

The chain combines TRBV7-2 with TRBJ2-7; D is undetermined. Germline V gene data show CDR1 as SGHTA and CDR2 as FQGNSA. The CDR3 runs 14 residues. The V end lost 0 bases, the J end lost 1 base, and 7 bases lay between the germline ends. CDR3 amino acids: CASSLAGQSYEQYF. CDR3 bases: TGTGCCAGCAGCTTAGCAGGGCAGTCCTACGAGCAGTACTTC. The full variable domain, completed using reference TRBV7-2 and TRBJ2-7, is GAGVSQSPSNKVTEKGKDVELRCDPISGHTALYWYRQSLGQGLEFLIYFQGNSAPDKSGLPSDRFSAERTGGSVSTLTIQRTQQEDSAVYLCASSLAGQSYEQYFGPGTRLTVT.

Concerning this clone itself: This same CDR3 is encoded by further DNA sequences in the sample. The chain combines TRBV7-9 with TRBJ1-5; tentatively, D is TRBD1 (6 bases). V dropped 0 bases and J dropped 7 bases, with 10 bases sitting between them. Germline CDR1 is SEHNR and CDR2 is FQNEAQ (reference sequence). This CDR3 region has 14 residues. CDR3 sequence (DNA): TGTGCCAGCAGCTTAGCAGCAGGGGACCAGCCCCAGCATTTT. It is translated as CASSLAAGDQPQHF.

Turning to this clone: The sample carries other DNA sequences with the same CDR3. The rearrangement joins TRBV5-1 to TRBJ2-3; D remains unclear. CDR3 length: 12 amino acids. Germline-derived CDR1 and CDR2 are SGHRS and YFSETQ. V lost 1 base, J lost 6 bases, and 6 bases lay in between. In DNA, the CDR3 is TGCGCCAGCAGCTTGAACCAGGATACGCAGTATTTT. It translates to CASSLNQDTQYF.

This clone was counted between two and nine times. This CDR3 is CASSLGTLNLGGNTIYF. The CDR3 region has the DNA TGCGCCAGCAGTCTTGGGACTCTCAATTTGGGTGGAAACACCATATATTTT. This chain uses TRBV5-1 with TRBJ1-3, with D possibly TRBD1 on 5 matching bases. V lost 5 bases and J lost 3, with 21 bases in between. The length of the CDR3 is 17 residues. Germline CDR1 SGHRS, CDR2 YFSETQ.

This clone was counted a few times. V is TRBV11-3 and J is TRBJ2-1, with TRBD2 matching 8 bases. Germline CDR1 is SGHNT and CDR2 is YENEEA. V lost 2 bases to trimming and J lost 2 bases; unmatched junction nucleotides: 2. This CDR3 spans 15 amino acids. CDR3 sequence reads: CASSLSGLAYNEQFF. The CDR3 nucleotides are TGTGCCAGCAGCTTATCGGGACTAGCCTACAATGAGCAGTTCTTC. Using reference TRBV11-3 and TRBJ2-1 for the parts outside the CDR3, the full variable domain is EAGVVQSPRYKIIEKKQPVAFWCNPISGHNTLYWYLQNLGQGPELLIRYENEEAVDDSQLPKDRFSAERLKGVDSTLKIQPAELGDSAVYLCASSLSGLAYNEQFFGPGTRLTVL.

The CDR3 DNA is TGCAGCGTTGTTCGGGACATATCCTACGAGCAGTACTTC. Translation gives CSVVRDISYEQYF. V and J are TRBV29-1 and TRBJ2-7; the D gene is possibly TRBD1 (6 bases). The CDR3 is 13 residues long. Germline lookup yields CDR1 SQVTM and CDR2 ANQGSEA. Trimming shortened V by 4 bases and J by 1 base, and 11 bases separated the two germline ends.

This clone was detected once. The chain carries TRBV6-1 and TRBJ2-7, with TRBD2 matching over 10 bases. The CDR3 extends over 15 amino acids. Germline V CDR1 and CDR2: MNHNS, SASEGT. V lost 5 bases and J lost 5; bases outside the gene matches: 9. The DNA of the CDR3 is TGTGCCAGCAGTCCCACCGGGACTAGCGTCCACGAGCAGTACTTC. This sequence encodes CASSPTGTSVHEQYF.

This clone has only a few counts. The rearrangement uses TRBV29-1 and TRBJ1-2; D call uncertain. V lost 5 bases and J 6 bases, leaving 13 bases between the germline ends. Per the germline V gene, CDR1 is SQVTM and CDR2 is ANQGSEA. This CDR3 is built from 12 residues. The CDR3 nucleotides read TGCAGCGTTCAGACCTCCACAGATGGCTACACCTTC. Translation: CSVQTSTDGYTF.